A few counts support the clone carrying this TCR beta chain. TCRdb reprocessed the 5' RACE reads via MiXCR and lists one record per CDR3 protein. Of some 180,000 distinct CDR3 sequences in the sample, 10% to 15% were seen once. The record originates from a study of T-cell memory formation after mild COVID-19. Germline CDR1 reads LGHNA; CDR2 reads YNFKEQ. This CDR3 region has 15 residues. Trimming left V 0 bases short and J 0 bases short, with 6 bases between. The source of this sequence is a man between 18 and 29 years old who had mild COVID-19 (a few samples of this study predate the infection). Cell type and time point are not known. Sequences were obtained from PBMCs or a T cell subset sorted from them (not recorded which). The chain carries TRBV4-2 and TRBJ1-5, with D unresolved. CDR3 residues: CASSQDAVSNQPQHF. CDR3 nucleotide sequence: TGTGCCAGCAGCCAAGATGCGGTTAGCAATCAGCCCCAGCATTTT.